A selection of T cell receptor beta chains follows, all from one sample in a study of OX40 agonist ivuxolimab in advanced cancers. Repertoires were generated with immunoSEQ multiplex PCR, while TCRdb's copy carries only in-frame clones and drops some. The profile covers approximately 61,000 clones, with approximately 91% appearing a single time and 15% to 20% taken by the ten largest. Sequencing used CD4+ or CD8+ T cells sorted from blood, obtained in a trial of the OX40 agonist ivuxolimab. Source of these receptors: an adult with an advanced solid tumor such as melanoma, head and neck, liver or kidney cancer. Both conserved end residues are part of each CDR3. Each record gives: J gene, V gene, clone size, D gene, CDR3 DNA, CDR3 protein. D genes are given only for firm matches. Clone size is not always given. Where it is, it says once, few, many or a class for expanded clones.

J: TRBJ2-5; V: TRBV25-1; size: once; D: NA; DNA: TGTGCCAGCAGTGCAGTGGAGACCCAGTACTTC; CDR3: CASSAVETQYF
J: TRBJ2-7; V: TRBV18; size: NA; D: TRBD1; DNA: TGTGCCAGCTCACCGGGACAGGGGCCCTACGAGCAGTACTTC; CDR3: CASSPGQGPYEQYF
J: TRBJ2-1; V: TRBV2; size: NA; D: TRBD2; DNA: TGTGCCAGCAGACCCCCCAGGACTAGCGGGAAATACAATGAGCAGTTCTTC; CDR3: CASRPPRTSGKYNEQFF
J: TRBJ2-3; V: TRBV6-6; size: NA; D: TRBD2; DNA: TGTGCCAGCAGTTACGGCGGGGGATACACAGATACGCAGTATTTT; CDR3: CASSYGGGYTDTQYF
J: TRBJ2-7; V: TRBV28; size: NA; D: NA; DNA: TGTGCCAGCAGTTTCAGGGGTTATCACTACGAGCAGTACTTC; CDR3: CASSFRGYHYEQYF
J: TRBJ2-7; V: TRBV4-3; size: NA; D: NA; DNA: TGCGCCAGCAGCCAAGACGTCGCCAACTCCTACGAGCAGTACTTC; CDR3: CASSQDVANSYEQYF
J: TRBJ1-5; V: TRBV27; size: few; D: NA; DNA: TGTGCCAGCAGTCGGAGCGGTCAGCCCCAGCATTTT; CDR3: CASSRSGQPQHF
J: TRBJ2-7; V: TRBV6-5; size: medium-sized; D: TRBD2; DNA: TGTGCCAGCAGTTACGATAGCGGGGTAGGCGAGCAGTACTTC; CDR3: CASSYDSGVGEQYF
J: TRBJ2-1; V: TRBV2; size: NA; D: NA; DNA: TGTGCCAGCAGTGAAGAAGGACAGCAAAAGAATGAGCAGTTCTTC; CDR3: CASSEEGQQKNEQFF
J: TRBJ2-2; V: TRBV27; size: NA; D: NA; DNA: TGTGCCAGCAGTTCGTCTCCAGGGGTTCCGACCGGGGAGCTGTTTTTT; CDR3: CASSSSPGVPTGELFF
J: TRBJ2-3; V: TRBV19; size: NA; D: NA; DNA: TGTGCCAGTAGTATTGCGGCTTCCACAGATACGCAGTATTTT; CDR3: CASSIAASTDTQYF
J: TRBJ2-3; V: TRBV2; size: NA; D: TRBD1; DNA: TGTGCCAGCAGCCCGGGACAGTACACAGATACGCAGTATTTT; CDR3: CASSPGQYTDTQYF
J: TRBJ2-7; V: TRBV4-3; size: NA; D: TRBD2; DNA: TGCGCCAGCAGCCAAGATGTGGGACTAGCGGGAGCAAACTACGAGCAGTACTTC; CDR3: CASSQDVGLAGANYEQYF
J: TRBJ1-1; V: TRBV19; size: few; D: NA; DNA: TGTGCCAGTAGTATCGAGGCCTACACTGAAGCTTTCTTT; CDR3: CASSIEAYTEAFF